This TCR beta chain was captured in a study of T cells in Graves' hyperthyroidism and ophthalmopathy. There were TCR beta CDR3 regions amplified from RNA transcripts. Researchers ran a first-round RT-PCR on the TCR CDR3 using the HTBI primer set. MiXCR, run by TCRdb on the multiplex PCR reads, gives a single entry per CDR3 protein. The sample comprises around 280,000 distinct CDR3 sequences, around 15% of which are singletons, and approximately 7.9% rests with the top ten. Losses at the gene ends were 7 bases for V and 13 bases for J; bases not matched to a gene: 18. Germline loops: CDR1 SNHLY, CDR2 FYNNEI. The CDR3 runs 14 residues. This clonotype was seen at least ten times.

Sequencing was carried out using blood. The chain carries TRBV2 and TRBJ1-2; TRBD1 agrees at 7 bases. The TCR sequence derives from a woman aged 40 to 50 with Graves' hyperthyroidism. This CDR3 is CASKIQGGANPLTF. CDR3 in DNA: TGTGCCAGCAAAATCCAGGGGGGGGCGAACCCCCTCACCTTC.